The sequence of this TCR beta chain was determined in a study of blood T cell repertoires in COVID-19. Study background: Donors in the United States, Italy and Spain gave samples during acute or convalescent COVID-19. PBMCs, B-cell-depleted T cells, or T cells provided the cDNA or gDNA that made up the material.

This clone occurred a few times. This CDR3 comprises 15 residues. The junction had 8 bases not matched to a gene; V was cut back by 8 bases and J by 3 bases. Germline V gene lookup returns CDR1 MNHEY and CDR2 SVGAGI. The protocol was immunoSEQ multiplex PCR, while the TCRdb copy is restricted to in-frame clones and leaves out a portion. The table includes some 96,000 clones, over 65% detected once. The sequence came from a human donor in a cohort sampled during active COVID-19. The sequenced sample consisted of peripheral blood. The J gene is TRBJ2-7, the V gene TRBV6-5; TRBD2 matches 12 bases. This chain's CDR3 is CASRARLAGDYEQYF. CDR3 in DNA: TGTGCCAGCCGAGCCCGACTAGCGGGAGACTACGAGCAGTACTTC.